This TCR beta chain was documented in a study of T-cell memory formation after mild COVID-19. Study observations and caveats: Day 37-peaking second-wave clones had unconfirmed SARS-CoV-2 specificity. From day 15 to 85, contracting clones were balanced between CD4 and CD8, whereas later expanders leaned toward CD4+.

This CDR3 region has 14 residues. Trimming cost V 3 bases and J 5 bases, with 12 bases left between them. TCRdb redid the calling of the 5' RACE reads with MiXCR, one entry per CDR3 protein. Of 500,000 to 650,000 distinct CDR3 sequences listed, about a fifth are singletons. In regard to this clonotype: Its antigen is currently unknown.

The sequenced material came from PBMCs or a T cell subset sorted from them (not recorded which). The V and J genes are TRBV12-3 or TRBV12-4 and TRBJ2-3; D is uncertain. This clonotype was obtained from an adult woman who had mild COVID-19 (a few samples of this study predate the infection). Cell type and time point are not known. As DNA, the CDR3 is TGTGCCAGCAGTTTCGGAGAGTTGGGAGATACGCAGTATTTT. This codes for CASSFGELGDTQYF.